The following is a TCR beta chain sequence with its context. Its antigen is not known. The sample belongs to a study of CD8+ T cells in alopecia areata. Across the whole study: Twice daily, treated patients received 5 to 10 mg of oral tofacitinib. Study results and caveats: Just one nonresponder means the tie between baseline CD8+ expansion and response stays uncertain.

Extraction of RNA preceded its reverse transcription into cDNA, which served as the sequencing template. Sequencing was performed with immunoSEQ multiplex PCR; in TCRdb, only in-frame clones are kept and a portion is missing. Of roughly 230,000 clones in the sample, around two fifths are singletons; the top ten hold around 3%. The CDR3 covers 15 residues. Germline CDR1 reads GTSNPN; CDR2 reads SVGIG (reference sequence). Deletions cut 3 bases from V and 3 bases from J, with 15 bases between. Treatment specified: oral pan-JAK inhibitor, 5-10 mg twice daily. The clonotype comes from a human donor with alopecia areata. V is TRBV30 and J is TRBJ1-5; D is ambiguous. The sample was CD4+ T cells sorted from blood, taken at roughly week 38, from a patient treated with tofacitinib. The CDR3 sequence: CAWSPAPPSNQPQHF. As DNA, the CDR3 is TGTGCCTGGAGCCCCGCCCCCCCATCCAATCAGCCCCAGCATTTT.